Shown below are 9 T cell receptor beta chains from a single sample sequenced in a study of cytomegalovirus exposure and HLA in healthy donors (dated by TCRdb to 2017 to 2019). Libraries were prepared through the immunoSEQ multiplex PCR assay. The multiplex PCR relied on a mix of 60 forward primers for TCR Vbeta segments and 13 reverse primers for TCR Jbeta segments. In TCRdb, the immuneACCESS table is reduced to in-frame sequences with V and J assigned. These tables do not hold every clone; where another copy was compared, an unresolved V gene accounts for under half, and the others remain unexplained. This sample has 150,000 or so clones in its table, and under 85% of those were observed once. In total, the top ten clones hold about 2.5% of the sample. What was sequenced was PBMCs. The receptor set was obtained from a human donor in good health.

This clone was seen once. V is TRBV6-5 and J is TRBJ2-2; the D gene is possibly TRBD2 (5 bases). Germline lookup yields CDR1 MNHEY and CDR2 SVGAGI. V was shortened by 5 bases and J by 4 bases, with 14 bases between the two germline ends. The CDR3 length is 15 residues. CDR3 nucleotide sequence: TGTGCCAGCAGTACCCTGAGGGTCGCCACCGGGGAGCTGTTTTTT. This encodes CASSTLRVATGELFF.

The genes are TRBV6-1 and TRBJ1-2; weak D call: TRBD1 (5 bases). Germline loops: CDR1 MNHNS, CDR2 SASEGT. Trimming left V 4 bases short and J 3 bases short, with 9 bases between. This CDR3 is 13 amino acids long. The CDR3 region has the DNA TGTGCCAGCAGTGTAGGGGTAGACTATGGCTACACCTTC. Translating it yields CASSVGVDYGYTF.

The chain is built from TRBV5-1 and TRBJ2-7; 10 bases fit TRBD1. The CDR3 is made up of 15 amino acids. J was trimmed by 7 bases and V by 6 bases; bases with no gene match: 13. CDR1 and CDR2 (germline): SGHRS, YFSETQ. The CDR3 reads CASTPDRGNLREQYF. CDR3 DNA sequence: TGCGCCAGCACCCCGGACAGGGGGAATTTGAGGGAGCAGTACTTC.

The chain combines TRBV30 with TRBJ1-4; the D is unclear. The V end lost 4 bases, the J end lost 7 bases, and 13 bases lay between the germline ends. Looked up from germline, CDR1 is GTSNPN and CDR2 is SVGIG (reference sequence). The CDR3 contains 13 residues. CDR3 protein: CAWKGTVGEKLFF. The CDR3 bases are TGTGCCTGGAAAGGAACAGTCGGTGAAAAACTGTTTTTT.

The chain combines TRBV7-8 with TRBJ2-2; perhaps TRBD1 as D (5 bases). V lost 5 bases and J lost 4, with 17 bases in between. In germline, CDR1 is SGHVS, CDR2 FQNEAQ. The CDR3 extends over 16 amino acids. In nucleotides, the CDR3 is TGTGCCAGCAGCACAGGCCGAGTTCGTGGCACCGGGGAGCTGTTTTTT. This encodes CASSTGRVRGTGELFF.

The chain couples TRBV4-2 to TRBJ1-1; the D gene is possibly TRBD1 (6 bases). CDR1 is LGHNA and CDR2 is YNFKEQ in the germline V gene. The germline V and J ends were trimmed by 7 bases and 5 bases, with 20 bases remaining between them. The CDR3 length is 15 residues. CDR3 loop: CASILGTGGQTEAFF. CDR3 DNA sequence: TGTGCCAGCATCCTAGGGACGGGGGGCCAAACTGAAGCTTTCTTT.

The chain is built from TRBV4-3 and TRBJ1-1; 8 bases map to TRBD1. The germline V gene encodes CDR1 LGHNA and CDR2 YSLEER. This CDR3 comprises 16 residues. V lost 4 bases, J lost 1 base, and 8 bases stayed unmatched. The DNA for the CDR3 is TGCGCCAGCAGCCCTGCGCGGACAGGGAGGAACACTGAAGCTTTCTTT. Protein product: CASSPARTGRNTEAFF.

CDR3 protein: CASSLVWGTGWSEQYF. The CDR3 nucleotides are TGCGCCAGCAGCTTGGTGTGGGGGACAGGGTGGAGCGAGCAGTACTTC. The chain uses TRBV5-1 and TRBJ2-5; 9 bases are shared with TRBD1. The J call may be faulty, since TRBJ2-7 better matches the DNA end. CDR1 and CDR2 from the germline V gene are SGHRS and YFSETQ. The CDR3 runs to 16 residues.

The chain uses TRBV4-3 and TRBJ2-7; TRBD2 might be the D (6 bases). The CDR3 runs to 15 residues. With 4 bases removed from V and 6 bases from J, the gap between germline ends came to 19 bases. Germline V gene data show CDR1 as LGHNA and CDR2 as YSLEER. The CDR3 DNA is TGCGCCAGCAGCCCACGACTAGAGCGCCTCTCCGAGCAGTACTTC. This encodes CASSPRLERLSEQYF.